The 18 T cell receptor beta chains below come from one sample, sequenced in a study of OX40 agonist ivuxolimab in advanced cancers. The library was prepared using the immunoSEQ multiplex PCR assay. Drawn from immuneACCESS, this table holds only the in-frame rearrangements with V and J called that TCRdb kept. Clones are partly lost; checked studies trace under half to an unresolved V gene and leave the rest unexplained. The sample includes about 69,000 clones, with more than 70% observed a single time. Jointly, the top ten make up approximately 2.3% of the sample. The sample consisted of CD4+ or CD8+ T cells sorted from blood, taken in a trial of the OX40 agonist ivuxolimab. All receptors come from an adult with an advanced solid tumor such as melanoma, head and neck, liver or kidney cancer.

The gene calls are TRBV6-5 and TRBJ1-6, with D unresolved. This CDR3 region has 14 residues. CDR1 and CDR2 (germline): MNHEY, SVGAGI. Trimming pared 4 bases from V and 2 bases from J, leaving 6 bases between. CDR3 DNA: TGTGCCAGCAGTTTATCCCCCTATAATTCACCCCTCCACTTT. This codes for CASSLSPYNSPLHF.

The genes are TRBV18 and TRBJ2-3; 9 nucleotides agree with TRBD1. V dropped 2 bases and J dropped 3; count of bases not matched to a gene: 3. This CDR3 is 15 amino acids long. Germline values: CDR1 KGHSH, CDR2 LQKENI. As DNA, the CDR3 is TGTGCCAGCTCACCATCCGACAGGGGGACAGATACGCAGTATTTT. This encodes CASSPSDRGTDTQYF.

The rearrangement links TRBV30 to TRBJ2-5, with 7 bases aligning to TRBD2. Per the germline V gene, CDR1 is GTSNPN and CDR2 is SVGIG (reference sequence). Losses at the gene ends were 1 base for V and 4 bases for J; bases not matched to a gene: 6. This CDR3 has 14 amino acids. The CDR3 sequence is CAWSEGGPGETQYF. The DNA of the CDR3 is TGTGCCTGGAGTGAGGGAGGGCCTGGAGAGACCCAGTACTTC.

The chain employs TRBV5-4 and TRBJ1-2, with D unclear. Germline CDR1 SGHNT, CDR2 YYREEE (reference sequence). V was trimmed by 4 bases and J by 4 bases, leaving 14 bases between them. The CDR3 is 14 amino acids. CDR3 DNA: TGTGCCAGCAGCCCGAACCGGGTGGGCTATGGCTACACCTTC. Protein: CASSPNRVGYGYTF. The variable domain in full, with the rest retrieved from reference TRBV5-4 and TRBJ1-2, is ETGVTQSPTHLIKTRGQQVTLRCSSQSGHNTVSWYQQALGQGPQFIFQYYREEENGRGNFPPRFSGLQFPNYSSELNVNALELDDSALYLCASSPNRVGYGYTFGSGTRLTVV.

This clone was detected once. V is TRBV7-2 and J is TRBJ2-1; D is perhaps TRBD2 (6 bases). Germline values: CDR1 SGHTA, CDR2 FQGNSA. With 3 bases removed from V and 6 bases from J, the gap between germline ends came to 18 bases. The CDR3 has 16 residues. The CDR3 loop is CASSFPTRWKINEQFF. The DNA of the CDR3 is TGTGCCAGCAGCTTCCCGACTAGGTGGAAGATCAATGAGCAGTTCTTC. Full variable domain (remainder filled in from reference TRBV7-2 and TRBJ2-1): GAGVSQSPSNKVTEKGKDVELRCDPISGHTALYWYRQSLGQGLEFLIYFQGNSAPDKSGLPSDRFSAERTGGSVSTLTIQRTQQEDSAVYLCASSFPTRWKINEQFFGPGTRLTVL.

The genes are TRBV5-1 and TRBJ2-1; D may be TRBD2 (6 bases). The CDR3 totals 14 residues. Germline loops: CDR1 SGHRS, CDR2 YFSETQ. Deletions cut 2 bases from V and 5 bases from J, with 11 bases between. CDR3 bases: TGCGCCAGCAGCTTCGGGGGAGCGAACAATGAGCAGTTCTTC. Translated: CASSFGGANNEQFF.

V is TRBV14 and J is TRBJ1-2; 8 bases line up with TRBD1. CDR1 SGHDN and CDR2 FVKESK come from the germline V gene. This CDR3 comprises 15 residues. J lost 4 bases, V lost 4 bases, and 8 bases had no gene match. The CDR3 reads CASSPRTGWTYGYTF. As DNA, the CDR3 is TGTGCCAGCAGCCCCCGGACAGGGTGGACCTATGGCTACACCTTC.

This rearrangement joins TRBV28 to TRBJ1-1; the D is unclear. Trimming stripped 5 bases from V and 1 base from J, with 14 bases between. The CDR3 consists of 15 residues. From germline, CDR1 is MDHEN and CDR2 SYDVKM. The CDR3 region has the DNA TGTGCCAGCAGTCCTTGGGAGGCGCAGAACACTGAAGCTTTCTTT. Protein sequence: CASSPWEAQNTEAFF.

The V and J genes are TRBV28 and TRBJ2-7, with 10 bases identical to TRBD1. Trimming took 8 bases from V and 7 from J; bases not matched to a gene: 11. Germline loops: CDR1 MDHEN, CDR2 SYDVKM. The CDR3 covers 14 residues. CDR3 DNA: TGTGCCAGCTGCCCGGGACAGGGGATCGGGGAGCAGTACTTC. Translation gives CASCPGQGIGEQYF. Full variable domain (outside the CDR3, taken from reference TRBV28 and TRBJ2-7): DVKVTQSSRYLVKRTGEKVFLECVQDMDHENMFWYRQDPGLGLRLIYFSYDVKMKEKGDIPEGYSVSREKKERFSLILESASTNQTSMYLCASCPGQGIGEQYFGPGTRLTVT.

V and J are TRBV25-1 and TRBJ1-3, with a possible D match to TRBD1 (5 bases). The CDR3 runs to 15 residues. V dropped 2 bases and J dropped 7 bases, with 15 bases sitting between them. Germline CDR1 and CDR2: MGHDK and SYGVNS. The CDR3 DNA sequence: TGTGCCAGCAGTGAAACCGCAGGGTCGAGTAACACCATATATTTT. It specifies CASSETAGSSNTIYF. The full variable domain, in which reference TRBV25-1 and TRBJ1-3 provide the parts outside the CDR3, is EADIYQTPRYLVIGTGKKITLECSQTMGHDKMYWYQQDPGMELHLIHYSYGVNSTEKGDLSSESTVSRIRTEHFPLTLESARPSHTSQYLCASSETAGSSNTIYFGEGSWLTVV.

The V and J genes are TRBV2 and TRBJ2-7; possibly TRBD1 for D (5 bases). CDR1 and CDR2 from the germline V gene are SNHLY and FYNNEI. The CDR3 is 12 residues long. V was pared by 4 bases and J by 5 bases, with 9 bases between. CDR3 nucleotides: TGTGCCAGCAGTGGGACAAGCCACGAGCAGTACTTC. Its translation is CASSGTSHEQYF.

This clone was observed a handful of times. The chain links TRBV7-9 to TRBJ1-3; weak D call: TRBD1 (5 bases). The CDR3 is made up of 15 amino acids. Germline V gene sequence: CDR1 SEHNR, CDR2 FQNEAQ (reference sequence). V was pared by 5 bases and J by 4 bases, with 15 bases between. The CDR3 nucleotides are TGTGCCAGCAGCCCAGCAGGGATTACGGGAAACACCATATATTTT. This translates into CASSPAGITGNTIYF.

The chain combines TRBV9 with TRBJ1-5, with a weak D call TRBD1 (5 bases). The CDR3 has 13 amino acids. Trimming stripped 10 bases from V and 1 base from J, with 12 bases between. CDR1 is SGDLS and CDR2 is YYNGEE in the germline V gene. In nucleotides, the CDR3 is TGTGCCCGACTGAAGGGGAGCAATCAGCCCCAGCATTTT. Its translation: CARLKGSNQPQHF.

This clone was counted once. This chain joins TRBV6-6 and TRBJ1-1; a possible D gene is TRBD1 (5 bases). V gave up 6 bases and J gave up 1 base, with 18 bases separating them. Germline lookup yields CDR1 MNHNY and CDR2 SVGAGI (reference sequence). CDR3 length: 16 amino acids. CDR3 DNA: TGTGCCAGCAGACCGGGGGACGCTCTCGGGAACACTGAAGCTTTCTTT. Translated, it gives CASRPGDALGNTEAFF.

This clone was picked up a small number of times. This chain joins TRBV30 and TRBJ1-3, with D perhaps TRBD1 (5 bases). Germline V CDR1 and CDR2: GTSNPN, SVGIG (reference sequence). This CDR3 has 16 amino acids. V was cut by 2 bases and J by 0 bases, with 14 bases left in between. This CDR3 reads CAWSKGTVSSGNTIYF. The CDR3 region has the DNA TGTGCCTGGAGTAAGGGGACTGTCAGCTCTGGAAACACCATATATTTT.

The chain uses TRBV18 and TRBJ2-7, with TRBD1 matching 8 bases. The V and J ends lost 3 bases and 4 bases, in that order; junction bases with no gene match: 5. The CDR3 is 14 residues long. Germline V gives CDR1 KGHSH, CDR2 LQKENI. The DNA of the CDR3 is TGTGCCAGCTCACCCCTGACAGGGGTATACGAGCAGTACTTC. This gives the protein CASSPLTGVYEQYF. Complete variable domain (other parts from reference TRBV18 and TRBJ2-7): NAGVMQNPRHLVRRRGQEARLRCSPMKGHSHVYWYRQLPEEGLKFMVYLQKENIIDESGMPKERFSAEFPKEGPSILRIQQVVRGDSAAYFCASSPLTGVYEQYFGPGTRLTVT.

In DNA, the CDR3 is TGTGCCAGCAGTGTAGACACTACCTACGAGCAGTACTTC. Translating it yields CASSVDTTYEQYF. The V and J genes are TRBV6-1 and TRBJ2-7; unclear D gene. The V end lost 4 bases, the J end lost 2 bases, and 9 bases lay between the germline ends. Germline CDR1 MNHNS, CDR2 SASEGT. The CDR3 totals 13 residues.

The rearrangement uses TRBV5-1 and TRBJ2-2; maybe TRBD1 (5 bases). Germline V lookup: CDR1 SGHRS, CDR2 YFSETQ. CDR3 length: 14 residues. Trimming removed 6 bases from V and 2 bases from J, with 11 bases in between. In nucleotides, the CDR3 is TGCGCCAGCACGACAGCGACAAACACCGGGGAGCTGTTTTTT. It specifies CASTTATNTGELFF.